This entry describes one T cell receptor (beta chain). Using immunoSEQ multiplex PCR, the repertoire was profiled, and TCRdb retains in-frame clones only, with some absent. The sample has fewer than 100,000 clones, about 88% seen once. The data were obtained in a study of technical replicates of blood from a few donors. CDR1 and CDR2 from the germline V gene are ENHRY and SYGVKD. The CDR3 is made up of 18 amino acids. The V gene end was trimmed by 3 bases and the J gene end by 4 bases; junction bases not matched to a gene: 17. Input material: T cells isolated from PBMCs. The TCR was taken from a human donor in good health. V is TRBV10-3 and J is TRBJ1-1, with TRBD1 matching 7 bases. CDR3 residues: CAISDGVGGAGLGTEAFF. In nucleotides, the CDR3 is TGTGCCATCAGTGACGGAGTAGGGGGCGCCGGTCTGGGCACTGAAGCTTTCTTT.